These 17 T cell receptor beta chains share one sample of origin, sequenced in a study of blood T cell repertoires in COVID-19 (dated by TCRdb to about 2020). Libraries were prepared through the immunoSEQ multiplex PCR assay. TCRdb provides this immuneACCESS table in a form limited to in-frame rearrangements. Some clones are lacking; in checked studies, under half of them reflect an unresolved V gene, and why the rest are absent is not known. The sample yields approximately 230,000 clones; around 83% were counted once. Of the sample, about 9% falls within the top ten clones. Sequenced: peripheral blood. These receptors came from an elderly man with acute or convalescent COVID-19.

This clone has only a few counts. In DNA form, the CDR3 reads TGTGCCAGTAGTATCAATGACCCGGGACTAGCGTTCCACAATGAGCAGTTCTTC. It translates to CASSINDPGLAFHNEQFF. The rearrangement links TRBV19 to TRBJ2-1, with TRBD2 identical over 10 bases. The germline V gene encodes CDR1 LNHDA and CDR2 SQIVND (reference sequence). Germline trimming cut 3 bases from V and 5 bases from J; bases unmatched to any gene: 13. The CDR3 length is 18 residues.

The V and J genes are TRBV12-3 or TRBV12-4 and TRBJ2-2; D not certain. The CDR3 consists of 13 residues. V lost 6 bases to trimming and J lost 2 bases, with 7 bases between them. In DNA, the CDR3 is TGTGCCAGCAGCCAAGCCAACACCGGGGAGCTGTTTTTT. This sequence encodes CASSQANTGELFF.

V and J are TRBV5-1 and TRBJ1-2, with a possible D match to TRBD1 (5 bases). Germline CDR1 SGHRS, CDR2 YFSETQ. CDR3 length: 12 residues. V shed 4 bases and J shed 4 bases, with 8 bases lying between them. CDR3 sequence: CASSTDTYGYTF. Written as DNA, the CDR3 is TGCGCCAGCAGCACGGACACCTATGGCTACACCTTC.

V is TRBV5-1 and J is TRBJ1-3, with 7 bases matching TRBD1. The CDR3 totals 15 residues. V trimming: 4 bases; J trimming: 0 bases; junction bases outside the gene matches: 4. Germline CDR1 and CDR2: SGHRS and YFSETQ. CDR3 residues: CASSAGTVSGNTIYF. CDR3 in DNA: TGCGCCAGCAGCGCCGGGACAGTCTCTGGAAACACCATATATTTT.

This clone showed up just once. The chain recombines TRBV2 with TRBJ2-3; TRBD2 might be the D (5 bases). This CDR3 is 15 amino acids long. Trimming removed 6 bases at V and 0 bases at J, with 13 bases between. Looked up from germline, CDR1 is SNHLY and CDR2 is FYNNEI. The CDR3 sequence: CASSPLWTSTDTQYF. The CDR3 DNA follows: TGTGCCAGCAGCCCCTTATGGACTAGCACAGATACGCAGTATTTT.

The V and J genes are TRBV19 and TRBJ1-3, with TRBD1 identical over 9 bases. The CDR3 is made up of 14 amino acids. Germline lookup yields CDR1 LNHDA and CDR2 SQIVND (reference sequence). V lost 5 bases to trimming and J lost 4 bases; unmatched junction nucleotides: 3. DNA of the CDR3: TGTGCCAGTAGTGCTGGACAGGGGGGAAACACCATATATTTT. It yields the protein CASSAGQGGNTIYF.

This clone was recorded only once. This chain connects TRBV19 to TRBJ2-2, with 8 bases matching TRBD2. The CDR3 has 16 residues. The V gene's germline CDR1 is LNHDA and CDR2 SQIVND (reference sequence). J gave up 5 bases and V 1 base, and 6 bases lay outside the gene matches. The CDR3 loop reads CASSIGGGRGTGELFF. The CDR3 region has the DNA TGTGCCAGTAGTATAGGCGGGGGGCGCGGGACCGGGGAGCTGTTTTTT.

The chain combines TRBV24-1 with TRBJ1-4, with 11 nucleotides matching TRBD1. CDR3 size: 17 residues. CDR1 KGHDR and CDR2 SFDVKD come from the germline V gene. With 0 bases clipped from V and 7 bases from J, the junction kept 6 bases outside the gene matches. For the CDR3, the DNA is TGTGCCACCAGTGATTTGCAGTGGGACAGGGGGACTGAAAAACTGTTTTTT. Translated, it gives CATSDLQWDRGTEKLFF.

The genes are TRBV5-1 and TRBJ2-7; 9 bases align to TRBD1. The CDR3 totals 14 residues. With V trimmed by 5 bases and J by 1 base, 4 bases remained unmatched. The germline gives CDR1 SGHRS, CDR2 YFSETQ. This chain's CDR3 is CASRRDRASYEQYF. The DNA for the CDR3 is TGCGCCAGCAGAAGGGACAGGGCTTCCTACGAGCAGTACTTC.

This clone occurred a few times. This chain connects TRBV2 to TRBJ1-4; D ambiguous. In germline, CDR1 is SNHLY, CDR2 FYNNEI. The CDR3 extends over 14 amino acids. The germline V and J ends were trimmed by 4 bases and 6 bases, with 12 bases remaining between them. The CDR3 bases are TGTGCCAGCAGTGCAAGAGGGCGAGATGAAAAACTGTTTTTT. It specifies CASSARGRDEKLFF.

The gene calls are TRBV4-1 and TRBJ1-4; D remains ambiguous. Trimming took 2 bases from V and 8 from J, leaving 12 bases between them. Germline-derived CDR1 and CDR2 are MGHRA and YSYEKL. The CDR3 runs to 14 residues. This CDR3 is CASSQLKLLEKLFF. CDR3 sequence (DNA): TGCGCCAGCAGCCAATTGAAGCTTCTGGAAAAACTGTTTTTT.

The chain links TRBV28 to TRBJ2-7; 8 bases align to TRBD1. With V trimmed by 4 bases and J by 6 bases, 14 bases remained unmatched. This CDR3 comprises 16 residues. Germline CDR1 MDHEN, CDR2 SYDVKM. The CDR3 nucleotides are TGTGCCAGCAGTTCGCTCGGGACAGGCCTCTCGGGCGAGCAGTACTTC. Its protein product is CASSSLGTGLSGEQYF.

The V gene is TRBV5-1, the J gene TRBJ1-1, with TRBD1 matching 11 bases. V shed 2 bases, J shed 0 bases, and the junction held 3 bases outside the gene matches. The CDR3 contains 16 residues. The V gene's germline CDR1 is SGHRS and CDR2 YFSETQ. The CDR3 region is CASSFRTGGLNTEAFF. CDR3 DNA sequence: TGCGCCAGCAGCTTTAGGACAGGGGGCCTGAACACTGAAGCTTTCTTT.

This clone has a handful of counts. V gene TRBV2 combines with J gene TRBJ2-3; 7 positions match TRBD2. V was clipped by 7 bases and J by 0 bases; unmatched bases: 7. Germline-derived CDR1 and CDR2 are SNHLY and FYNNEI. The CDR3 length is 15 residues. CDR3 sequence: CASKTPRGSTDTQYF. The DNA of the CDR3 is TGTGCCAGCAAAACCCCGCGGGGGAGCACAGATACGCAGTATTTT.

This clone was counted only a few times. The chain combines TRBV24-1 with TRBJ1-3; 10 bases are a match to TRBD1. This CDR3 comprises 18 residues. CDR1 is KGHDR, CDR2 SFDVKD, per germline. The trim removed 1 base at V and 3 bases at J, leaving 8 bases unmatched. The CDR3 region is CATSDFPLGQGVGNTIYF. The CDR3 bases are TGTGCCACCAGTGATTTCCCACTCGGACAGGGGGTTGGAAACACCATATATTTT.

This rearrangement joins TRBV18 to TRBJ2-2, with a tentative D call TRBD1 (5 bases). Germline CDR1 KGHSH, CDR2 LQKENI. The CDR3 loop spans 14 amino acids. Trimming shortened V by 6 bases and J by 6 bases, and 14 bases separated the two germline ends. DNA for the CDR3: TGTGCCAGCTCCGCGCAGGAAGGGGCCGGGGAGCTGTTTTTT. Its protein is CASSAQEGAGELFF.

The chain combines TRBV23-1 with TRBJ2-7; D possibly corresponds to TRBD1 (6 bases). TRBV23-1 has ORF status, its function being uncertain. Trimming took off 5 bases at V and 1 base at J, with 12 bases between the two ends. The CDR3 loop spans 14 amino acids. In DNA, the CDR3 is TGCGCCAGCAGTAGAAGGACAGCGTCCTACGAGCAGTACTTC. It encodes CASSRRTASYEQYF.